The present T cell receptor (beta chain) was sequenced within a study of control samples from healthy donors and cancer patients. The V and J ends lost 6 bases and 8 bases, in that order; junction bases with no gene match: 5. The CDR3 has 12 amino acids. Germline-derived CDR1 and CDR2 are ENHRY and SYGVKD. This clone was seen only a few times. Method: immunoSEQ multiplex PCR; TCRdb's copy keeps in-frame clones and lacks some. The table includes around 76,000 clones, 89% detected once. The chain carries TRBV10-3 and TRBJ1-2; 8 bases map to TRBD1. The sample taken for sequencing was PBMCs. This TCR was sampled from a woman aged 45-65 years with colorectal cancer. CDR3 DNA sequence: TGTGCCATCAGCTTTGGGACAGGCGGCTACACCTTC. Its translation is CAISFGTGGYTF.